This TCR beta chain is from a study of T cells after yellow fever vaccination. Study-level results: Although the secondary response was weaker, it peaked faster, at day 5 versus 15. A large majority of primary-vaccination clones showed up again after the booster (roughly 95% CD4, around 90% CD8).

In its sample, this clonotype was seen a few times. The antigen is undetermined. TCRdb itself ran the 5' RACE reads through MiXCR, one entry per CDR3 protein. This table has 90,000 to 150,000 distinct CDR3 sequences, about 6.8% appearing once. CDR3 length: 14 residues. Germline V gene sequence: CDR1 MNHEY, CDR2 SVGAGI. V dropped 8 bases and J dropped 0; count of bases not matched to a gene: 6. This sequence originates from a man aged 18 to 35 who received the YFV17D yellow fever vaccine. The rearrangement links TRBV6-5 to TRBJ1-1; 7 nucleotides line up with TRBD1. Sequenced here: CD4+ T cells sorted from PBMCs, sampled roughly seven weeks after the first yellow fever vaccination. Written as DNA, the CDR3 is TGTGCCAGCTGGACGGGACAGATGAACACTGAAGCTTTCTTT. Translating it yields CASWTGQMNTEAFF.